The 15 T cell receptor beta chains below all came from one sample that was sequenced in a study of metastatic and nonmetastatic thyroid tumors. TCRdb reanalyzed the PCR reads via MiXCR. The table lists about 34,000 clones, less than 40% of them singletons. No patient received treatment before thyroid surgery. What was sequenced was tumor tissue. These receptors all come from a female donor with papillary thyroid cancer or a benign thyroid nodule (not recorded which). Some clones in this sample may be carry-over from other donors' samples.

This clone was found a few times. The chain employs TRBV10-3 and TRBJ2-7, with 10 bases lining up with TRBD2. Trimming took 2 bases from V and 3 from J; bases not matched to a gene: 10. The CDR3 is 17 residues long. Germline lookup yields CDR1 ENHRY and CDR2 SYGVKD. The CDR3: CAISEPNASGGFYEQYF. For the CDR3, the DNA is TGTGCCATCAGTGAGCCGAACGCTAGCGGGGGTTTCTACGAGCAGTACTTC.

Only a few counts were recorded for this clone. The genes are TRBV28 and TRBJ1-6; tentatively, D is TRBD1 (5 bases). Per the germline V gene, CDR1 is MDHEN and CDR2 is SYDVKM. The CDR3 length is 15 residues. V lost 5 bases and J 8 bases, leaving 16 bases between the germline ends. Here the CDR3 DNA reads TGTGCCAGCAGTCCACCGGGACGGGGGGATTCACCCCTCCACTTT. Protein: CASSPPGRGDSPLHF.

The chain combines TRBV19 with TRBJ2-1; D is ambiguous. V lost 5 bases and J lost 10, with 15 bases in between. Per germline, CDR1 LNHDA and CDR2 SQIVND (reference sequence). The CDR3 contains 13 residues. CDR3: CASSPRTLWEQFF. The CDR3 DNA reads TGTGCCAGTAGTCCCCGAACCCTCTGGGAGCAGTTCTTC.

V is TRBV5-1 and J is TRBJ1-3, with no clear D. Germline assignment: CDR1 SGHRS and CDR2 YFSETQ. The CDR3 is 14 residues long. V dropped 0 bases and J dropped 0 bases, with 4 bases sitting between them. The CDR3: CASSLVGSGNTIYF. Written as DNA, the CDR3 is TGCGCCAGCAGCTTGGTAGGCTCTGGAAACACCATATATTTT.

The chain recombines TRBV27 with TRBJ2-5; D is unresolved. CDR3 length: 13 residues. V lost 2 bases to trimming and J lost 5 bases, with 9 bases between them. Germline V lookup: CDR1 MNHEY, CDR2 SMNVEV (reference sequence). CDR3 in DNA: TGTGCCAGCAGTTTACACTCGTGGGAGACCCAGTACTTC. It codes for CASSLHSWETQYF.

The genes are TRBV6-1 and TRBJ1-6, with no clear D. There are 16 residues in the CDR3. The germline V gene has CDR1 MNHNS and CDR2 SASEGT. Trimming cost V 3 bases and J 7 bases, with 16 bases left between them. CDR3 DNA: TGTGCCAGCAGTGATGATCCTCTGGGAGGAAATTCACCCCTCCACTTT. Its protein product is CASSDDPLGGNSPLHF.

V is TRBV19 and J is TRBJ2-1, with 13 bases matching TRBD2. The CDR3 loop spans 16 amino acids. Germline CDR1 reads LNHDA; CDR2 reads SQIVND (reference sequence). The V gene end was trimmed by 6 bases and the J gene end by 9 bases; junction bases not matched to a gene: 11. Written as DNA, the CDR3 is TGTGCCAGTAGCCACCTCACTAGCGGGAGGGCGGGTGAGCAGTTCTTC. This gives the protein CASSHLTSGRAGEQFF.

Only a few counts were recorded for this clone. This chain connects TRBV27 to TRBJ2-3; weak D call: TRBD1 (5 bases). This CDR3 has 13 residues. V was shortened by 3 bases and J by 2 bases, with 6 bases between the two germline ends. The germline V gene encodes CDR1 MNHEY and CDR2 SMNVEV (reference sequence). For the CDR3, the DNA is TGTGCCAGCAGTTTGACAGCCACAGATACGCAGTATTTT. It specifies CASSLTATDTQYF.

The chain uses TRBV12-3 or TRBV12-4 and TRBJ1-6; D possibly corresponds to TRBD1 (5 bases). V lost 8 bases, J lost 9 bases, and 11 bases lay in between. This CDR3 has 12 amino acids. This chain's CDR3 is CASGREGSPLHF. CDR3 in DNA: TGTGCCAGCGGCAGGGAAGGTTCACCCCTCCACTTT.

Ten or more counts support this clone. V is TRBV6-5 and J is TRBJ2-1; the D gene is possibly TRBD2 (5 bases). This CDR3 spans 13 amino acids. Trimming took 0 bases from V and 8 from J, leaving 8 bases between them. Per the germline V gene, CDR1 is MNHEY and CDR2 is SVGAGI. Here the CDR3 DNA reads TGTGCCAGCAGTTACTCAGGGCGGGATGAGCAGTTCTTC. Translation gives CASSYSGRDEQFF.

Of note for this clone: This sample also contains other DNA sequences that code for the same CDR3. This chain links TRBV11-1 with TRBJ2-7, with TRBD1 identical over 10 bases. The CDR3 runs to 17 residues. Trimming took 5 bases from V and 1 from J; bases not matched to a gene: 11. Per the germline V gene, CDR1 is SGHAT and CDR2 is FQDESV (reference sequence). Here the CDR3 DNA reads TGTGCCAGCAGCGCCGGGGCACCGGGACAGGGGTCCTACGAGCAGTACTTC. Translation: CASSAGAPGQGSYEQYF.

The chain is built from TRBV19 and TRBJ2-7; D perhaps matches TRBD1 (5 bases). Germline V gene data show CDR1 as LNHDA and CDR2 as SQIVND (reference sequence). Trimming cost V 4 bases and J 6 bases, with 19 bases left between them. This CDR3 spans 15 amino acids. CDR3 protein: CASSTSDGWGSEQYF. Here the CDR3 DNA reads TGTGCCAGTAGTACCTCCGACGGGTGGGGCTCCGAGCAGTACTTC.

The chain is built from TRBV7-9 and TRBJ2-7, with a tentative D call TRBD2 (6 bases). CDR1 is SEHNR, CDR2 FQNEAQ, per germline (reference sequence). The V gene lost 4 bases and the J gene lost 7 bases, with 17 bases spanning the gap. There are 14 residues in the CDR3. The CDR3 protein is CASSSDGKGREQYF. In nucleotides, the CDR3 is TGTGCCAGCAGCTCGGACGGGAAGGGGAGGGAGCAGTACTTC.

This chain joins TRBV10-2 and TRBJ2-7, with D maybe TRBD2 (5 bases). Germline CDR1 reads WSHSY; CDR2 reads SAAADI. This CDR3 is built from 13 residues. Trimming stripped 3 bases from V and 3 bases from J, with 9 bases between. This CDR3 reads CASSDNGIYEQYF. For the CDR3, the DNA is TGCGCCAGCAGTGATAACGGGATCTACGAGCAGTACTTC.

The chain is built from TRBV20-1 and TRBJ2-7; D is uncertain. This CDR3 is 14 amino acids long. V was cut by 2 bases and J by 4 bases, with 15 bases left in between. Per germline, CDR1 DFQATT and CDR2 SNEGSKA (reference sequence). The CDR3 DNA follows: TGCAGTGCTAGATACCAAGGGTACGGATACGAGCAGTACTTC. Its translation: CSARYQGYGYEQYF.